The T cell receptor beta chain described here comes from a study of blood T cell repertoires in COVID-19. Here immunoSEQ multiplex PCR was the method, and the copy in TCRdb shows in-frame clones only, minus some. The repertoire holds 500,000 or so clones, with approximately 86% as singletons. The sequencing sample was made of PBMCs or T cells enriched from blood (not recorded which). This TCR derives from a woman younger than 30 who had recovered from COVID-19.

CDR3 residues: CAWERGGGTEAFF. CDR3 DNA: TGTGCCTGGGAACGGGGGGGCGGAACTGAAGCTTTCTTT. The chain combines TRBV30 with TRBJ1-1; D is perhaps TRBD1 (6 bases). Trimming took 5 bases from V and 5 from J, leaving 15 bases between them. The CDR3 spans 13 residues. Germline V gene lookup returns CDR1 GTSNPN and CDR2 SVGIG (reference sequence).